This T cell receptor (beta chain) originates from a study of blood T cells in healthy people across ages (dated by TCRdb to the mid-2010s). About the full investigation: In model experiments, template switching captured roughly one uniquely barcoded TCR beta cDNA molecule for every two T cells. To avoid experimental bias, donors of different ages were randomly spread across the sequencing lanes. Using deep sequencing normalized with unique cDNA molecular identifiers, the study measured how TCR beta repertoire diversity changes with age. For two donors (one aged 18 to 30 and one aged 80 or older), the study analyzed two additional independent replicas of 1 million unique cDNA reads from the same blood draw. The donors were divided into four age groups: young (average approximately 16 years), middle-aged (about 40), aged (about 61) and long-lived (roughly 86).

In its sample, this clonotype was seen a few times. What antigen it recognizes has not been identified. No base quality values were provided; no much bigger clone lies one nucleotide off. The full study reports these points: Total diversity estimates from one million sequenced T cells were considered lower bounds and underestimates. Because donor CMV infection status was unknown, age-related changes in expanded clonotypes were potentially confounded. Because profiling used bulk unsorted PBMCs, naive and antigen-experienced compartments could not be compared conclusively. As age increased, observed TCR beta diversity per million T cells dropped in a roughly linear way, and a significant reduction was already evident by age roughly 36. There was a strong correlation between observed TCR beta diversity and the percentage of naive T cells measured by flow cytometry. Compared with the aged group, the long-lived group had more naive CD4+ T cells, fewer expanded clones and increased TCR diversity, a pattern suggesting age selection.

Systemically healthy Caucasian individuals from Russia, approximately 39 in total and aged about 6 to 95 years, were included as donors. Each donor gave ten milliliters of peripheral blood, collected into EDTA-treated Vacutainer tubes. Ficoll-Paque density-gradient centrifugation was used to isolate PBMCs, with at least 6 million per sample. Total RNA was extracted from PBMCs with Trizol reagent, with at least 6 micrograms obtained per sample. The percentages of naive CD45RAhigh/CD27high T cells were determined by flow cytometry on a PBMC aliquot from every donor. Libraries were prepared through 5' RACE. Sequenced on an Illumina HiSeq 2500. The second PCR ran for roughly 6 to 11 cycles and used a J-beta primer mix along with a sample-barcoded 5' primer. A unique molecular identifier was introduced onto each TCR beta cDNA molecule by a template-switch 5' adaptor carrying 12 random nucleotides. Each sample yielded at least 2.5 million CDR3-containing paired-end reads. First-strand cDNA synthesis was performed from all RNA using the Mint cDNA synthesis kit, with priming by a TRBC-specific oligonucleotide. All cDNA was treated with uracil-DNA glycosylase and then went through a first 18-cycle PCR with the universal primers M1SS and BC2_uni_R. For the original study's pipeline: Normalization of each sample was performed by random selection of 1 million high-quality reads, each carrying a distinct molecular identifier. Reads with shared molecular identifiers were discarded instead of being binned into consensus sequences. MiTCR, run with a Q25 quality threshold and the strictest error-elimination algorithm, handled CDR3 identification, clonotype clustering and error correction. A nonparametric unseen species model with Euler transformation was used to estimate lower-bound total TCR beta diversity. TCRdb reanalyzed the raw reads on its own, using fastp at Q25 for trimming and MiXCR for clone calling, and kept in-frame beta chains. For every CDR3 protein sequence, its rows merge into one entry that carries the most common genes and DNA. Clone size and V and J calls follow TCRdb, not the original study. Recorded for this sample are approximately 800,000 distinct CDR3 sequences; 46% of them occurred a single time. The top ten constitute over 15% of the sample.

The junction shows trimming of 6 bases on V and 2 bases on J, plus 18 bases between the germline ends. Based on the germline V gene, the CDR1 and CDR2 sequences are LGHNT and FRNRAP. From the cysteine up to the phenylalanine, the CDR3 has a length of 16 residues. The read is trimmed to its CDR3 DNA, 48 bases read in frame from base 1. Material for sequencing was blood. This receptor was obtained from a man at least 80 years old in good health. The chain uses TRBV12-5 and TRBJ2-3; TRBD1 is perhaps the D gene, given 5 matching bases. In nucleotide form, the sequence is TGTGCTAGTGGAGAAGGGGCCTCTTCCCTCACAGATACGCAGTATTTT. Translated, it reads CASGEGASSLTDTQYF.